The clone carrying this TCR beta chain was counted a single time. Its antigen is undetermined. TCRdb keeps only in-frame clones here, not all; method: immunoSEQ multiplex PCR. The sample shows roughly 100,000 clones, 67% of them seen only once. This entry belongs to a study of shared clonotypes between healthy human individuals. General study points: Sampling covered nothing but blood. Tissue TCR repertoires likely differ from those found in blood.

In germline, CDR1 is MDHEN, CDR2 SYDVKM. Trimming removed 7 bases at V and 2 bases at J, with 15 bases between. The CDR3 is made up of 15 amino acids. Sequenced material: memory CD8+ T cells sorted from blood. This sample's subset: CD45RO+ cells pooled with CCR7-negative TemRA cells. This clonotype was sampled from a woman aged 25-40 years in good health. The J gene is TRBJ1-5, the V gene TRBV28; D is possibly TRBD1 (6 bases). CDR3 sequence: CASKIQGSGNQPQHF. In DNA, the CDR3 is TGTGCCAGCAAGATACAGGGATCAGGCAATCAGCCCCAGCATTTT. The entire variable domain, with the rest obtained from reference TRBV28 and TRBJ1-5, is as follows: DVKVTQSSRYLVKRTGEKVFLECVQDMDHENMFWYRQDPGLGLRLIYFSYDVKMKEKGDIPEGYSVSREKKERFSLILESASTNQTSMYLCASKIQGSGNQPQHFGDGTRLSIL.